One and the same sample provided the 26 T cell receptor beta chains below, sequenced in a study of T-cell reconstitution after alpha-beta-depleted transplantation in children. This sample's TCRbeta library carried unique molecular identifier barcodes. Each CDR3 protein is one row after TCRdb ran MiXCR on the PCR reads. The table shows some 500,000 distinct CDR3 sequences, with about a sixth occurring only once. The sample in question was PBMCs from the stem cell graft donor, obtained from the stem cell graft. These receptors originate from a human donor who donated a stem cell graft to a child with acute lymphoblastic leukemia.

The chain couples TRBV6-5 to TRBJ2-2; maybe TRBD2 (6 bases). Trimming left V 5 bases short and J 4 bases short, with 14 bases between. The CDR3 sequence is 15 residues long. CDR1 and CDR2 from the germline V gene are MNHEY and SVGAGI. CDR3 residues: CASSRPAGITGELFF. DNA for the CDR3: TGTGCCAGCAGTCGTCCCGCGGGAATCACCGGGGAGCTGTTTTTT.

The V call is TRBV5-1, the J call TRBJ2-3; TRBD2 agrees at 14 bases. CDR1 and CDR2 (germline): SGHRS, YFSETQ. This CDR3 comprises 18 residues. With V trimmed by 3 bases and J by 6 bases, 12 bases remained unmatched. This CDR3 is CASSYYPGTSGRVDTQYF. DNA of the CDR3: TGCGCCAGCAGCTATTACCCCGGGACTAGCGGGAGAGTTGATACGCAGTATTTT.

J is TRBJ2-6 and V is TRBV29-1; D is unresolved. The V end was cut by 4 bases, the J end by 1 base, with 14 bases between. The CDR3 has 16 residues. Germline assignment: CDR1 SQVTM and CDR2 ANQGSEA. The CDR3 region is CSVGTISLSGANVLTF. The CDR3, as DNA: TGCAGCGTTGGCACTATATCCCTTTCTGGGGCCAACGTCCTGACTTTC.

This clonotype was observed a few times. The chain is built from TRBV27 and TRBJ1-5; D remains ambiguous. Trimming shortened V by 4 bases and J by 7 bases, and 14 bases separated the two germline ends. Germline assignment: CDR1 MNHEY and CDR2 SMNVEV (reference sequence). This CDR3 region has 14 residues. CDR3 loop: CASSWARNRQPQHF. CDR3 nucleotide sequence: TGTGCCAGCAGTTGGGCGAGGAATCGGCAGCCCCAGCATTTT.

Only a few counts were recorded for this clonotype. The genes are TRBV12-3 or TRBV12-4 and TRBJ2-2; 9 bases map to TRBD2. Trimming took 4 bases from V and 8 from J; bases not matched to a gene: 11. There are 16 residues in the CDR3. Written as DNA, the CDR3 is TGTGCCAGCAGTTCGCCCGGGACTAGCTATAGAGGGGAGCTGTTTTTT. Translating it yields CASSSPGTSYRGELFF.

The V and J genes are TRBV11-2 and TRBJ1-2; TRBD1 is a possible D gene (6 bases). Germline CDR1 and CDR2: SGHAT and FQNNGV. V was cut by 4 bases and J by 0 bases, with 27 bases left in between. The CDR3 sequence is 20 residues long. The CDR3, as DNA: TGTGCCAGCAGCTCCCGTCCCGGGACATTCTCGACGCCAGCTAACTATGGCTACACCTTC. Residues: CASSSRPGTFSTPANYGYTF.

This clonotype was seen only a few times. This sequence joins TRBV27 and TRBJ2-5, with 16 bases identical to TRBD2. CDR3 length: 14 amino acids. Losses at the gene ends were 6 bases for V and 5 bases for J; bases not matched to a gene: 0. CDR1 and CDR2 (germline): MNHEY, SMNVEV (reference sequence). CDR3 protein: CASRGLAGGETQYF. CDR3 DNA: TGTGCCAGCAGGGGACTAGCGGGAGGGGAGACCCAGTACTTC.

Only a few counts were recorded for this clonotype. CDR3 nucleotides: TGTGCCAGCAGCTCAACAGGGGCCTGGCCCTCCTACGAGCAGTACTTC. Its protein product is CASSSTGAWPSYEQYF. This chain joins TRBV11-2 and TRBJ2-7; 7 positions match TRBD1. Germline V gene lookup returns CDR1 SGHAT and CDR2 FQNNGV. After removal of 4 bases from V and 0 bases from J, the junction contained 9 bases not matched to a gene. This CDR3 has 16 amino acids. The full variable domain, its missing parts supplied by reference TRBV11-2 and TRBJ2-7, is EAGVAQSPRYKIIEKRQSVAFWCNPISGHATLYWYQQILGQGPKLLIQFQNNGVVDDSQLPKDRFSAERLKGVDSTLKIQPAKLEDSAVYLCASSSTGAWPSYEQYFGPGTRLTVT.

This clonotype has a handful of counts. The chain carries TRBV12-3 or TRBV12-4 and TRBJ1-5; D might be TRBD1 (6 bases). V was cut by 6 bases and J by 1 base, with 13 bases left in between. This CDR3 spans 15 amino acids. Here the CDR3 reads CASSTGILSNQPQHF. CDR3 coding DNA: TGTGCCAGCAGCACAGGGATTTTGAGCAATCAGCCCCAGCATTTT.

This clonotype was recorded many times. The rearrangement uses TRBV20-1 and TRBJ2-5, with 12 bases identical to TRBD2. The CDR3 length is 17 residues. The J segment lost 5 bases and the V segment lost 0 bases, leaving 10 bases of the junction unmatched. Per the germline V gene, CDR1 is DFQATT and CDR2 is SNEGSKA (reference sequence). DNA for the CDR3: TGCAGTGCTAGAGATCTGGATCTAGCGGGAGGGGAGGAGACCCAGTACTTC. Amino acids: CSARDLDLAGGEETQYF.

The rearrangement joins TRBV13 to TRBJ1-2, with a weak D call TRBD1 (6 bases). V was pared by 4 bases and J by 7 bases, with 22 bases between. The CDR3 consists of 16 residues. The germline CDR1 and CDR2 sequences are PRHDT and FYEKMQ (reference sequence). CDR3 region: CASSCWDTGATCGYTF. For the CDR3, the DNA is TGTGCCAGCAGCTGCTGGGACACGGGGGCTACATGTGGCTACACCTTC.

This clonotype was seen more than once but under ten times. The CDR3: CASSLGPITDTQYF. As DNA, the CDR3 is TGCGCCAGCAGCTTGGGACCGATCACAGATACGCAGTATTTT. The chain couples TRBV5-1 to TRBJ2-3; D call uncertain. Germline V CDR1 and CDR2: SGHRS, YFSETQ. The length of the CDR3 is 14 residues. Trimming took 0 bases from V and 2 from J, leaving 7 bases between them.

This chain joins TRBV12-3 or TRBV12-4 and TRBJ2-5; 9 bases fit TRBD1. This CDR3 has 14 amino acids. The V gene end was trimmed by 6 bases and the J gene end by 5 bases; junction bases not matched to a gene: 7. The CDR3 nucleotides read TGTGCCAGCAGGTCGGACAGGGGAGCGGAGACCCAGTACTTC. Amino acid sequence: CASRSDRGAETQYF.

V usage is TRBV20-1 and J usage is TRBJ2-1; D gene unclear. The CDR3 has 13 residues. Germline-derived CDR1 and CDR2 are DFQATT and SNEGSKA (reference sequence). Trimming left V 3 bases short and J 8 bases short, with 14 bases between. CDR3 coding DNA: TGCAGTGCTAGTCTTCCCAGTGGGGATGAGCAGTTCTTC. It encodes CSASLPSGDEQFF.

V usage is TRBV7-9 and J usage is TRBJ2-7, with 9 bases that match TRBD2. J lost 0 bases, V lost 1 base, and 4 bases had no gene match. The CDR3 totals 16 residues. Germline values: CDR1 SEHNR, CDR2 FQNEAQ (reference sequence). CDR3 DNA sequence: TGTGCCAGCAGCTTAGGACTAGCGGTTAGCTCCTACGAGCAGTACTTC. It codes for CASSLGLAVSSYEQYF.

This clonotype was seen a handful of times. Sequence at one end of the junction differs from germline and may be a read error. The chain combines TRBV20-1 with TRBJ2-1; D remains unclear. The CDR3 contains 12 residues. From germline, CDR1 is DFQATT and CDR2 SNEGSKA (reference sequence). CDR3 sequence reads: CSARDEYTEQFF. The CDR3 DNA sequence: TGCAGTGCTAGAGATGAGTACACTGAGCAGTTCTTC.

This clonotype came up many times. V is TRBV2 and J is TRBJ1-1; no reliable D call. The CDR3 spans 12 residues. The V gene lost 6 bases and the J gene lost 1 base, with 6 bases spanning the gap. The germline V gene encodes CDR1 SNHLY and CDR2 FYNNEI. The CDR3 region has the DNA TGTGCCAGCAGGGTGGGGAACACTGAAGCTTTCTTT. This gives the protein CASRVGNTEAFF.

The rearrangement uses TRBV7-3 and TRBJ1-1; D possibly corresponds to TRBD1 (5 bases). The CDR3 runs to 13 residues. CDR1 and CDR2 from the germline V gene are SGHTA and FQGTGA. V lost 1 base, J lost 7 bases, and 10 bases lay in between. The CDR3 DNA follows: TGTGCCAGCAGCTTAATTAGGGGCGGTGAAGCTTTCTTT. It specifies CASSLIRGGEAFF. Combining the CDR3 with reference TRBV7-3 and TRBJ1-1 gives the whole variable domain GAGVSQTPSNKVTEKGKYVELRCDPISGHTALYWYRQSLGQGPEFLIYFQGTGAADDSGLPNDRFFAVRPEGSVSTLKIQRTERGDSAVYLCASSLIRGGEAFFGQGTRLTVV.

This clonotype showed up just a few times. This CDR3 reads CASSWASGYNEQFF. Written as DNA, the CDR3 is TGTGCCAGCAGTTGGGCTAGCGGATACAATGAGCAGTTCTTC. V gene TRBV27 combines with J gene TRBJ2-1; TRBD2 matches 7 bases. This CDR3 contains 14 residues. After removal of 4 bases from V and 4 bases from J, the junction contained 4 bases not matched to a gene. CDR1 and CDR2 (germline): MNHEY, SMNVEV (reference sequence).

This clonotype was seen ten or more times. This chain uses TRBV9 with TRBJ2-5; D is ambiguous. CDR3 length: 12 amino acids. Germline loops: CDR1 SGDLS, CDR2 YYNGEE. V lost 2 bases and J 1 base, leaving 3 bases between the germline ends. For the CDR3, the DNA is TGTGCCAGCAGCGTTAGCCAAGAGACCCAGTACTTC. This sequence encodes CASSVSQETQYF.

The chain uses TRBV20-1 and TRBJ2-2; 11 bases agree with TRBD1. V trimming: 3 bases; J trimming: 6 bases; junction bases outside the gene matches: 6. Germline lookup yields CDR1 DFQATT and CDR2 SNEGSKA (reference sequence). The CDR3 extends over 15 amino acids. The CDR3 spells CSASRDRGMSGELFF. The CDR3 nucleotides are TGCAGTGCTAGCCGGGACAGGGGGATGTCCGGGGAGCTGTTTTTT.

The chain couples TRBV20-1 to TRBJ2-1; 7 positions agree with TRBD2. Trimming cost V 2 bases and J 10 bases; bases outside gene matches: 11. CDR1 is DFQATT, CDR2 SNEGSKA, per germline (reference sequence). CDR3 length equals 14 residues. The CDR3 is CSARSLAVLGEQFF. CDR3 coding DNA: TGCAGTGCTAGATCCCTAGCGGTACTAGGAGAGCAGTTCTTC.

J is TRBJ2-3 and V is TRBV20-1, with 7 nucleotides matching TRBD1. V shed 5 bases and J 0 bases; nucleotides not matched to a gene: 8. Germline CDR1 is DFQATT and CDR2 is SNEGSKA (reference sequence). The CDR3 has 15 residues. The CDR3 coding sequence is TGCAGTGCTGGCCCAGACAGGGTGAGCACAGATACGCAGTATTTT. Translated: CSAGPDRVSTDTQYF.

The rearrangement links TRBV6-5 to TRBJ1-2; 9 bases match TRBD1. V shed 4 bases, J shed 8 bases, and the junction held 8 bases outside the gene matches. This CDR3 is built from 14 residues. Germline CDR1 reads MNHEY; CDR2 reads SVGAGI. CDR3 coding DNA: TGTGCCAGCAGTTTTCGGGACAGGGTAGGCGGCTACACCTTC. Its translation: CASSFRDRVGGYTF.

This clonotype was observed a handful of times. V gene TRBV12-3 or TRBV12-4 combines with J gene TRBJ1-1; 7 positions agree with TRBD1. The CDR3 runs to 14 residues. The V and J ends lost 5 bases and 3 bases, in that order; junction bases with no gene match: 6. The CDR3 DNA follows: TGTGCCAGCAGTCCTTGGGACAGCTACACTGAAGCTTTCTTT. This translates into CASSPWDSYTEAFF.

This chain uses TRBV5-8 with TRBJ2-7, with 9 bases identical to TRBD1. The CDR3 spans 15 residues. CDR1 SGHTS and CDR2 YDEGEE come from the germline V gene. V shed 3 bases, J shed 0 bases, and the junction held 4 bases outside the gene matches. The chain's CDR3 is CASSYGTGLSYEQYF. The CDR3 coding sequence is TGTGCCAGCAGCTACGGGACAGGGCTCTCCTACGAGCAGTACTTC.